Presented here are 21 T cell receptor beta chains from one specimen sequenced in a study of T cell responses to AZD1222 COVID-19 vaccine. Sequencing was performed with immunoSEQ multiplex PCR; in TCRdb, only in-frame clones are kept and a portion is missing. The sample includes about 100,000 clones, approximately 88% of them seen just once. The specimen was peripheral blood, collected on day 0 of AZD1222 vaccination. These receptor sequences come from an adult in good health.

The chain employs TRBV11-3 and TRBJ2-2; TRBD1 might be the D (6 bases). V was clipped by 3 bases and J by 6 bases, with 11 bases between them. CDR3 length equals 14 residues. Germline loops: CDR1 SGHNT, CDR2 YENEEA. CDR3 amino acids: CASSFTGTAGELFF. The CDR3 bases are TGTGCCAGCAGCTTTACAGGGACGGCCGGGGAGCTGTTTTTT.

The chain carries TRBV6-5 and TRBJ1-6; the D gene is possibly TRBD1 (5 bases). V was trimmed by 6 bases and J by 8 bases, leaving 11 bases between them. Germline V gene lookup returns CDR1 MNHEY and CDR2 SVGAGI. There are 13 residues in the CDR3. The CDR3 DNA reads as TGTGCCAGCAGGCAGGGCATGGATTCACCCCTCCACTTT. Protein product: CASRQGMDSPLHF.

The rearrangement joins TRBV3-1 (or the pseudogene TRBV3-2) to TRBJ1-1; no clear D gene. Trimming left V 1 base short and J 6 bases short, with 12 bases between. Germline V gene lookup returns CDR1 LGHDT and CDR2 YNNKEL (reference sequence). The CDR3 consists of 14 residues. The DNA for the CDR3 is TGTGCCAGCAGCCAAGGGAGGACGGATGCTGAAGCTTTCTTT. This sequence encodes CASSQGRTDAEAFF.

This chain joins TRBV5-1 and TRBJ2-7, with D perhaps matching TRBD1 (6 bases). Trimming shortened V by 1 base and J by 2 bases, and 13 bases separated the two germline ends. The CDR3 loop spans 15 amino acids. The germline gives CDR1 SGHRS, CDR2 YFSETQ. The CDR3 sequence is CASSLSAGETYEQYF. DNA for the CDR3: TGCGCCAGCAGCTTGTCGGCAGGGGAAACCTACGAGCAGTACTTC.

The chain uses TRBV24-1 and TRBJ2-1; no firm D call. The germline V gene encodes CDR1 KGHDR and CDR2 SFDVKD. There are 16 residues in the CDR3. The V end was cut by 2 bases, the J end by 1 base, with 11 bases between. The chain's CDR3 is CATSDSLPSSYNEQFF. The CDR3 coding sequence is TGTGCCACCAGTGATTCTCTACCCTCTTCCTACAATGAGCAGTTCTTC.

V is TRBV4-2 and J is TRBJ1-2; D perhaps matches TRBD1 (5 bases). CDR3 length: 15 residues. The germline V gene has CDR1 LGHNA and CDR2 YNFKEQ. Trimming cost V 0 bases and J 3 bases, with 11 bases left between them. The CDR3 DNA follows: TGTGCCAGCAGCCAAGAGAATAGCAGGGACTATGGCTACACCTTC. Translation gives CASSQENSRDYGYTF.

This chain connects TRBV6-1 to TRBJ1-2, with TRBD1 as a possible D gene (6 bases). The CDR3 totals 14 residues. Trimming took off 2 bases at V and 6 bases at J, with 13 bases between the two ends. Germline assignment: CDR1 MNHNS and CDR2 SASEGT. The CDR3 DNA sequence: TGTGCCAGCAGTGAATCGCAGGGGATGGATGGCTACACCTTC. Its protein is CASSESQGMDGYTF.

The CDR3, as DNA: TGCAGCGTTGAACTAGGGGGCAGGGGTGAAGCTTTCTTT. The encoded protein is CSVELGGRGEAFF. The J gene is TRBJ1-1, the V gene TRBV29-1; 7 bases map to TRBD1. The CDR3 runs 13 residues. Germline lookup yields CDR1 SQVTM and CDR2 ANQGSEA. The junction had 7 bases not matched to a gene; V was cut back by 2 bases and J by 7 bases.

The CDR3 protein is CASSLGTGASTNEKLFF. The CDR3 DNA follows: TGTGCCAGCAGCTTGGGCACAGGGGCTTCAACTAATGAAAAACTGTTTTTT. The chain combines TRBV7-9 with TRBJ1-4; 7 positions agree with TRBD1. CDR3 length: 17 amino acids. The V segment lost 3 bases and the J segment 0 bases; nucleotides outside the gene matches: 7. Germline V CDR1 and CDR2: SEHNR, FQNEAQ (reference sequence).

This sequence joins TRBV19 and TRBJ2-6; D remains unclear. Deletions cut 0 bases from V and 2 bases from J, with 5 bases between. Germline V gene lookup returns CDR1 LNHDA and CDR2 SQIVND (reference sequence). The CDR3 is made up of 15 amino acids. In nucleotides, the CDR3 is TGTGCCAGTAGTATAGATCAACCTGGGGCCAACGTCCTGACTTTC. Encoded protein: CASSIDQPGANVLTF.

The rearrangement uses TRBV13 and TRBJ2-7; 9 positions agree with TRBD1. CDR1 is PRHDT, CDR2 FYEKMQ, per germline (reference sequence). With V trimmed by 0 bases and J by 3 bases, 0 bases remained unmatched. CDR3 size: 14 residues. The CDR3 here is CASSLGTGGYEQYF. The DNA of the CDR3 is TGTGCCAGCAGCTTAGGGACAGGGGGCTACGAGCAGTACTTC. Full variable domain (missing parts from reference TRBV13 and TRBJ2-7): AAGVIQSPRHLIKEKRETATLKCYPIPRHDTVYWYQQGPGQDPQFLISFYEKMQSDKGSIPDRFSAQQFSDYHSELNMSSLELGDSALYFCASSLGTGGYEQYFGPGTRLTVT.

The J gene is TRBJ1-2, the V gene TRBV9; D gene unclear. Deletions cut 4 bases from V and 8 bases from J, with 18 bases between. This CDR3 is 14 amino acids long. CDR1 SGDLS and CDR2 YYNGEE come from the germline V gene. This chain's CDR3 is CASSPSEGIGGYTF. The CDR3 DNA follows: TGTGCCAGCAGCCCCTCCGAGGGCATCGGCGGCTACACCTTC.

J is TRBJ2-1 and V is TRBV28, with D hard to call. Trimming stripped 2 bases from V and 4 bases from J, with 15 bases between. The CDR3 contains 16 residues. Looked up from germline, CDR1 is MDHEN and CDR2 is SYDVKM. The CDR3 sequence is CASSLRVPAVYNEQFF. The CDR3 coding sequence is TGTGCCAGCAGTTTAAGGGTCCCAGCCGTTTACAATGAGCAGTTCTTC.

The CDR3 spells CASSDGQGSNYGYTF. CDR3 sequence (DNA): TGTGCCAGCAGTGATGGCCAGGGTAGTAACTATGGCTACACCTTC. The genes are TRBV6-1 and TRBJ1-2, with D perhaps TRBD1 (5 bases). The CDR3 extends over 15 amino acids. V was trimmed by 3 bases and J by 1 base, leaving 12 bases between them. Germline V CDR1 and CDR2: MNHNS, SASEGT.

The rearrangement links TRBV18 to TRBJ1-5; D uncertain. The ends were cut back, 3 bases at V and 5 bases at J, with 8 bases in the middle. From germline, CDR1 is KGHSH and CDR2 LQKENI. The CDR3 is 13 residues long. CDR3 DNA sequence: TGTGCCAGCTCACCCGCAGAGGATCAGCCCCAGCATTTT. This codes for CASSPAEDQPQHF.

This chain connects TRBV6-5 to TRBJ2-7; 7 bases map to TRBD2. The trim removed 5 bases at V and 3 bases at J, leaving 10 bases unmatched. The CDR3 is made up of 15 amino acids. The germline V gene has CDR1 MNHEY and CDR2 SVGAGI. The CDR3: CASSPWLGLNYEQYF. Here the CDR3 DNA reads TGTGCCAGCAGTCCCTGGTTGGGACTAAACTACGAGCAGTACTTC.

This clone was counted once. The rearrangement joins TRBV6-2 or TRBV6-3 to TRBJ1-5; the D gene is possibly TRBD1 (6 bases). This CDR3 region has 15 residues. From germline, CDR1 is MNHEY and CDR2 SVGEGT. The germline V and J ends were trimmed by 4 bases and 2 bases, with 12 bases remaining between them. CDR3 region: CASSSRGSRNQPQHF. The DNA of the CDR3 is TGTGCCAGCAGTTCGAGGGGGTCTCGCAATCAGCCCCAGCATTTT.

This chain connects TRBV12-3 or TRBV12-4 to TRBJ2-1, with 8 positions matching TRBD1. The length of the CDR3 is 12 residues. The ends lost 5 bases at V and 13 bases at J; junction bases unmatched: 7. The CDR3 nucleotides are TGTGCCAGCAGTCAAGCAGGGGGCGGTCAGTTCTTC. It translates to CASSQAGGGQFF.

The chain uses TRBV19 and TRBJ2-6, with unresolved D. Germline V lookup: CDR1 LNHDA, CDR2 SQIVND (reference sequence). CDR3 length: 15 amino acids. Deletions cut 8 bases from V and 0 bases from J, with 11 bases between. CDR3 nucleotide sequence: TGTGCCAGTGATTTCGGGCACTCTGGGGCCAACGTCCTGACTTTC. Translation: CASDFGHSGANVLTF.

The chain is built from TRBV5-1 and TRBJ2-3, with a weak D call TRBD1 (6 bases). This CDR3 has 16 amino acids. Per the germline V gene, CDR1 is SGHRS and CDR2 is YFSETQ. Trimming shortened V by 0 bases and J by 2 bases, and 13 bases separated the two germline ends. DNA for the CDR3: TGCGCCAGCAGCTTGGCCGGAGACAGGCACACAGATACGCAGTATTTT. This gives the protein CASSLAGDRHTDTQYF.

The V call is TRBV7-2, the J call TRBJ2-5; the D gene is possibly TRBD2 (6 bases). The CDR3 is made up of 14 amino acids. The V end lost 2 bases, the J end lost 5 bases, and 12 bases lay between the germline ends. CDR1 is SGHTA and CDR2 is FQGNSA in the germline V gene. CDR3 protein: CASSLLARRETQYF. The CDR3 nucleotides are TGTGCCAGCAGCTTACTAGCGCGGAGGGAGACCCAGTACTTC.